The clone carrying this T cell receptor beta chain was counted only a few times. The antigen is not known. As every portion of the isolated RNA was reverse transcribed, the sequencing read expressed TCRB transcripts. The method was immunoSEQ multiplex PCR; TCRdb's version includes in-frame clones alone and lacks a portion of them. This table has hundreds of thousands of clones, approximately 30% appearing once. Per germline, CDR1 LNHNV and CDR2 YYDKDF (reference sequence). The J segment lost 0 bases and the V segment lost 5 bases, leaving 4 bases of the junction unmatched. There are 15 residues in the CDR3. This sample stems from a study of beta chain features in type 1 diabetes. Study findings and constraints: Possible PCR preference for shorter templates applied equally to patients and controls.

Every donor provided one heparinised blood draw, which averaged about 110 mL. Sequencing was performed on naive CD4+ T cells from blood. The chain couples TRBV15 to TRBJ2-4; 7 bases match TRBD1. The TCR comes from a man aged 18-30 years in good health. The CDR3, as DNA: TGTGCCACCAGCTCCGGACAGGTAGCCAAAAACATTCAGTACTTC. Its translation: CATSSGQVAKNIQYF.